This is a list of T cell receptor beta chains from one sample in a study of CD8+ T cells in alopecia areata. The method was immunoSEQ multiplex PCR; TCRdb's version includes in-frame clones alone and lacks a portion of them. The sample records 150,000 to 200,000 clones, 58% being singletons. Source: CD4+ T cells sorted from blood, taken at week 24, from a patient treated with tofacitinib. These receptors originate from a human donor with alopecia areata. The CDR3 runs from the conserved cysteine through the conserved F or W. A D gene is named only where the DNA matches it firmly. Rows give clone size only sometimes, using once, few, many, or a class for an expanded clone.

size	D	V	J	CDR3	DNA
.	.	TRBV5-4	TRBJ2-7	CASSYRGEYEQYF	TGTGCCAGCAGCTACCGTGGTGAATACGAGCAGTACTTC
few	.	TRBV4-1	TRBJ2-1	CASSQEDNSYNEQFF	TGCGCCAGCAGCCAAGAAGACAACTCCTACAATGAGCAGTTCTTC
.	.	TRBV14	TRBJ1-5	CASDWSRPQHF	TGTGCCAGCGATTGGAGCCGGCCCCAGCATTTT
few	.	TRBV5-1	TRBJ2-1	CASSLDNEQFF	TGCGCCAGCAGCTTGGACAATGAGCAGTTCTTC
.	TRBD2	TRBV7-9	TRBJ2-3	CASSARWEGRGTDTQYF	TGTGCCAGCAGCGCTAGGTGGGAGGGCCGAGGCACAGATACGCAGTATTTT
.	.	TRBV5-1	TRBJ2-5	CASSLEGLRETQYF	TGCGCCAGCAGCTTGGAGGGGTTAAGGGAGACCCAGTACTTC
few	.	TRBV5-1	TRBJ1-1	CASSLGQAGTEAFF	TGCGCCAGCAGCTTGGGGCAGGCGGGAACTGAAGCTTTCTTT
.	.	TRBV7-9	TRBJ2-7	CASSHPGPTPQYF	TGTGCCAGCAGTCACCCGGGACCCACGCCGCAGTACTTC
.	TRBD2	TRBV7-9	TRBJ2-7	CASSGRGEQYF	TGTGCCAGCAGCGGGAGGGGCGAGCAGTACTTC
.	.	TRBV19	TRBJ2-1	CASSITGAYNEQFF	TGTGCCAGTAGTATTACGGGGGCATACAATGAGCAGTTCTTC
.	.	TRBV5-1	TRBJ2-7	CASSLAAAGLYEQYF	TGCGCCAGCAGCTTGGCGGCGGCGGGATTATACGAGCAGTACTTC
.	.	TRBV4-3	TRBJ1-5	CASSQVSGNQPQHF	TGCGCCAGCAGCCAAGTGTCAGGGAATCAGCCCCAGCATTTT
.	TRBD2	TRBV18	TRBJ2-3	CASSPLGLAGVTSGADTQYF	TGTGCCAGCTCACCCCTCGGGCTAGCGGGAGTAACTAGCGGCGCAGATACGCAGTATTTT
.	TRBD2	TRBV2	TRBJ2-5	CASRRWRGEETQYF	TGTGCCAGCAGGCGGTGGCGGGGGGAAGAGACCCAGTACTTC
many	TRBD2	TRBV29-1	TRBJ2-1	CSVVVVRGVDEQFF	TGCAGCGTTGTAGTTGTGCGGGGGGTAGATGAGCAGTTCTTC
once	TRBD2	TRBV29-1	TRBJ2-5	CSVGSARLAALQETQYF	TGCAGCGTTGGGTCCGCACGACTAGCGGCCCTTCAAGAGACCCAGTACTTC
.	.	TRBV5-6	TRBJ2-5	CASSVPRGRETQYF	TGTGCCAGCAGCGTGCCCAGGGGTAGGGAGACCCAGTACTTC
.	.	TRBV29-1	TRBJ1-1	CSAADRPNTEAFF	TGCAGCGCTGCAGACAGACCGAACACTGAAGCTTTCTTT
.	.	TRBV5-8	TRBJ1-2	CASSLFRGRGYTF	TGTGCCAGCAGCTTGTTTAGGGGCCGTGGCTACACCTTC
many	.	TRBV28	TRBJ2-1	CASSSVEQFF	TGTGCCAGCAGTTCTGTGGAGCAGTTCTTC
.	TRBD1	TRBV4-3	TRBJ2-5	CASSPGQGALETQYF	TGCGCCAGCAGCCCAGGACAGGGGGCTTTAGAGACCCAGTACTTC
few	TRBD1	TRBV5-1	TRBJ1-6	CASSEGPQGSYSPLHF	TGCGCCAGCAGCGAGGGACCACAGGGGTCCTATTCACCCCTCCACTTT
.	.	TRBV18	TRBJ2-2	CASHDTGELFF	TGTGCCAGCCATGACACCGGGGAGCTGTTTTTT
.	TRBD2	TRBV11-2	TRBJ2-1	CASSFGLAGESSYNEQFF	TGTGCCAGCAGCTTTGGGCTAGCGGGGGAGAGCTCCTACAATGAGCAGTTCTTC
.	TRBD2	TRBV6-5	TRBJ2-7	CASSRTSGEYEQYF	TGTGCCAGCAGTCGGACTAGCGGGGAATACGAGCAGTACTTC
few	.	TRBV2	TRBJ1-1	CASSTTGFSTEAFF	TGTGCCAGCAGTACCACAGGGTTTTCCACTGAAGCTTTCTTT
.	.	TRBV6-6	TRBJ1-6	CASSLGHSRSSPLHF	TGTGCCAGCAGTCTAGGACATTCACGCAGTTCACCCCTCCACTTT
.	TRBD1	TRBV23-1	TRBJ2-7	CASTQWGQGRSYEQYF	TGCGCCAGCACCCAATGGGGACAGGGGAGATCCTACGAGCAGTACTTC
few	TRBD2	TRBV25-1	TRBJ2-2	CASSLTSGSNTGELFF	TGTGCCAGCAGTCTCACTAGCGGCTCGAACACCGGGGAGCTGTTTTTT
.	.	TRBV4-1	TRBJ1-5	CASSQVPDSNQPQHF	TGCGCCAGCAGCCAGGTGCCGGATAGCAATCAGCCCCAGCATTTT
.	.	TRBV7-9	TRBJ1-1	CASSTAGSANTEAFF	TGTGCCAGCAGCACCGCAGGATCGGCGAACACTGAAGCTTTCTTT
.	.	TRBV9	TRBJ2-7	CASSASGHSSYEQYF	TGTGCCAGCAGCGCCTCGGGACACAGCTCCTACGAGCAGTACTTC
.	TRBD1	TRBV29-1	TRBJ2-7	CSVAGTGSREQYF	TGCAGCGTTGCCGGGACAGGGTCGCGGGAGCAGTACTTC